Each of the 22 T cell receptor beta chains below was sequenced from the same sample in a study of PD-L1 blockade in urothelial cancer. Sequencing was performed with immunoSEQ multiplex PCR; in TCRdb, only in-frame clones are kept and a portion is missing. The sample lists about 120,000 clones; roughly 90% were seen once. The time point here: peripheral blood 6 weeks after treatment start. The material was PBMCs, obtained around atezolizumab (anti-PD-L1) treatment. The origin of the receptors is a man in his 60s with urothelial cancer.

The V gene is TRBV5-1, the J gene TRBJ1-6; tentative D call: TRBD1 (5 bases). The germline gives CDR1 SGHRS, CDR2 YFSETQ. The CDR3 covers 15 residues. V lost 1 base, J lost 7 bases, and 12 bases lay in between. CDR3 sequence (DNA): TGCGCCAGCAGCTTGTCGCCAGGGTCCAATTCACCCCTCCACTTT. Its translation: CASSLSPGSNSPLHF.

V gene TRBV2 combines with J gene TRBJ2-7, with a possible D match to TRBD2 (6 bases). The V end was cut by 2 bases, the J end by 3 bases, with 8 bases between. CDR3 length: 13 amino acids. Germline CDR1 SNHLY, CDR2 FYNNEI. CDR3 amino acids: CASSELDYYEQYF. The CDR3 DNA follows: TGTGCCAGCAGTGAACTGGACTACTACGAGCAGTACTTC. Drawing the rest from reference TRBV2 and TRBJ2-7, the complete variable domain is EPEVTQTPSHQVTQMGQEVILRCVPISNHLYFYWYRQILGQKVEFLVSFYNNEISEKSEIFDDQFSVERPDGSNFTLKIRSTKLEDSAMYFCASSELDYYEQYFGPGTRLTVT.

This clone has a single count. V gene TRBV9 combines with J gene TRBJ2-3, with a weak D call TRBD2 (7 bases). Germline-derived CDR1 and CDR2 are SGDLS and YYNGEE. This CDR3 has 15 residues. The ends were cut back, 2 bases at V and 2 bases at J, with 12 bases in the middle. The CDR3 DNA reads as TGTGCCAGCAGCGTTGGGGGGGCTTACACAGATACGCAGTATTTT. The encoded protein is CASSVGGAYTDTQYF.

The chain couples TRBV4-3 to TRBJ2-3, with TRBD2 matching over 7 bases. This CDR3 comprises 18 residues. With V trimmed by 3 bases and J by 3 bases, 15 bases remained unmatched. CDR1 and CDR2 from the germline V gene are LGHNA and YSLEER. CDR3 DNA sequence: TGCGCCAGCAGCCAGGGCCTGGGGGGGTCAACTGAAACAGATACGCAGTATTTT. Amino acids: CASSQGLGGSTETDTQYF.

The J gene is TRBJ1-4, the V gene TRBV11-2; D not certain. CDR1 is SGHAT, CDR2 FQNNGV, per germline. The V and J ends lost 5 bases and 4 bases respectively, with 11 bases between them. The CDR3 is 14 residues long. The CDR3 bases are TGTGCCAGCAGCCCAAGGACTATTAATGAAAAACTGTTTTTT. This sequence encodes CASSPRTINEKLFF.

A few counts support this clone. The same CDR3 also results from other DNA sequences found in this sample. CDR3 in amino acids: CASSQVDSSSYEQYF. The CDR3 region has the DNA TGTGCCAGCAGCCAAGTAGACAGCTCCTCCTACGAGCAGTACTTC. The genes are TRBV4-2 and TRBJ2-7, with D possibly being TRBD1 (5 bases). The CDR3 is 15 residues long. V was trimmed by 1 base and J by 0 bases, leaving 10 bases between them. The germline V gene has CDR1 LGHNA and CDR2 YNFKEQ.

The CDR3 loop is CASSVVGDFYDEQYF. The CDR3 DNA is TGTGCCAGCAGCGTAGTCGGAGACTTTTATGACGAGCAGTACTTC. This chain joins TRBV9 and TRBJ2-7; D remains ambiguous. CDR1 SGDLS and CDR2 YYNGEE come from the germline V gene. The length of the CDR3 is 15 residues. Trimming took off 0 bases at V and 5 bases at J, with 15 bases between the two ends.

This clone has just a few counts. The CDR3 DNA reads TGTGCCAGCAAATTGACCCAGGGGGGCCTTACAGATACGCAGTATTTT. Its protein is CASKLTQGGLTDTQYF. The chain has TRBV7-8 and TRBJ2-3; D is possibly TRBD1 (7 bases). The length of the CDR3 is 16 residues. CDR1 SGHVS and CDR2 FQNEAQ come from the germline V gene. Trimming left V 7 bases short and J 3 bases short, with 20 bases between.

This clone appeared a single time. The rearrangement uses TRBV2 and TRBJ1-2; a weak D match, TRBD1 (5 bases). This CDR3 is built from 17 residues. V was cut by 4 bases and J by 0 bases, with 18 bases left in between. Germline V gene data show CDR1 as SNHLY and CDR2 as FYNNEI. The CDR3: CASSVEPGGRANYGYTF. The CDR3 coding sequence is TGTGCCAGCAGTGTGGAACCGGGGGGAAGAGCTAACTATGGCTACACCTTC.

This chain links TRBV4-1 with TRBJ1-2, with 7 positions matching TRBD1. Trimming at V came to 4 bases and at J to 4 bases, leaving 6 bases not matched to a gene. This CDR3 has 14 residues. CDR1 MGHRA and CDR2 YSYEKL come from the germline V gene. This chain's CDR3 is CASSPMTGFYGYTF. The CDR3 DNA reads as TGCGCCAGCAGCCCGATGACAGGGTTCTATGGCTACACCTTC.

The V and J genes are TRBV5-1 and TRBJ2-2; the match to TRBD1 covers 9 bases. CDR1 is SGHRS and CDR2 is YFSETQ in the germline V gene. The CDR3 extends over 16 amino acids. The trim removed 2 bases at V and 5 bases at J, leaving 7 bases unmatched. CDR3 sequence reads: CASSLMRQGVTGELFF. The CDR3 coding sequence is TGCGCCAGCAGCTTAATGAGACAGGGGGTAACCGGGGAGCTGTTTTTT. The variable domain in full, completed from reference TRBV5-1 and TRBJ2-2, reads KAGVTQTPRYLIKTRGQQVTLSCSPISGHRSVSWYQQTPGQGLQFLFEYFSETQRNKGNFPGRFSGRQFSNSRSEMNVSTLELGDSALYLCASSLMRQGVTGELFFGEGSRLTVL.

The chain has TRBV6-5 and TRBJ2-1; TRBD2 matches at 9 bases. The trim removed 8 bases at V and 8 bases at J, leaving 13 bases unmatched. Germline CDR1 is MNHEY and CDR2 is SVGAGI. The CDR3 covers 15 residues. The CDR3 DNA follows: TGTGCCAGCCGGGGCGCGGGGGGGACGAGCGATGAGCAGTTCTTC. Amino acid sequence: CASRGAGGTSDEQFF.

This chain connects TRBV28 to TRBJ1-5, with D unclear. This CDR3 spans 14 amino acids. Trimming removed 5 bases at V and 1 base at J, with 9 bases between. Germline-derived CDR1 and CDR2 are MDHEN and SYDVKM. CDR3 coding DNA: TGTGCCAGCAGTCCCCCGGGGAGCAATCAGCCCCAGCATTTT. As protein: CASSPPGSNQPQHF.

The V gene is TRBV5-3, the J gene TRBJ2-2; tentative D call: TRBD2 (6 bases). TRBV5-3 is noted as an ORF with a role that remains uncertain. The CDR3 contains 14 residues. Trimming took off 4 bases at V and 5 bases at J, with 12 bases between the two ends. Here the CDR3 DNA reads TGTGCCAGAAGCCCGGGGGTATGGACCGGGGAGCTGTTTTTT. Its translation: CARSPGVWTGELFF.

The V and J genes are TRBV27 and TRBJ2-5; TRBD1 agrees at 9 bases. CDR3 size: 16 residues. Germline assignment: CDR1 MNHEY and CDR2 SMNVEV (reference sequence). V was pared by 0 bases and J by 1 base, with 3 bases of the junction left unmatched. The CDR3 nucleotides are TGTGCCAGCAGTTTATCGTGGACAGGGGTCCAAGAGACCCAGTACTTC. This encodes CASSLSWTGVQETQYF.

This clone was detected a few times. The J gene is TRBJ2-7, the V gene TRBV6-1; perhaps TRBD2 as D (6 bases). The CDR3 loop spans 14 amino acids. Deletions cut 4 bases from V and 3 bases from J, with 13 bases between. CDR1 is MNHNS and CDR2 is SASEGT in the germline V gene. The CDR3 loop reads CASSGPGEGYEQYF. Here the CDR3 DNA reads TGTGCCAGCAGTGGACCGGGAGAGGGCTACGAGCAGTACTTC.

The chain employs TRBV9 and TRBJ1-1; TRBD1 agrees at 10 bases. Trimming took 3 bases from V and 4 from J; bases not matched to a gene: 9. Germline V lookup: CDR1 SGDLS, CDR2 YYNGEE. The CDR3 runs 16 residues. CDR3 DNA sequence: TGTGCCAGCAGCGGGGCCTGGGGACAGGGGTCCACTGAAGCTTTCTTT. Its translation: CASSGAWGQGSTEAFF.

The J gene is TRBJ2-3, the V gene TRBV7-9, with D perhaps matching TRBD2 (6 bases). The CDR3 has 19 amino acids. V lost 5 bases and J 0 bases, leaving 24 bases between the germline ends. Germline CDR1 is SEHNR and CDR2 is FQNEAQ (reference sequence). The CDR3: CASSPRTTHNPSSTDTQYF. In DNA form, the CDR3 reads TGTGCCAGCAGCCCCCGGACTACTCATAACCCTTCTAGCACAGATACGCAGTATTTT.

The gene calls are TRBV6-6 and TRBJ2-5, with 9 bases lining up with TRBD1. The junction had 9 bases not matched to a gene; V was cut back by 7 bases and J by 6 bases. Per the germline V gene, CDR1 is MNHNY and CDR2 is SVGAGI (reference sequence). The length of the CDR3 is 14 residues. CDR3 sequence reads: CASIPGQGTQTQYF. CDR3 sequence (DNA): TGTGCCAGCATCCCGGGACAGGGCACTCAGACCCAGTACTTC.

This chain uses TRBV19 with TRBJ2-7, with 8 nucleotides matching TRBD1. The CDR3 spans 13 residues. V dropped 6 bases and J dropped 6; count of bases not matched to a gene: 7. Germline-derived CDR1 and CDR2 are LNHDA and SQIVND (reference sequence). CDR3 coding DNA: TGTGCCAGTAGCAAGGGACAGGTGGGCGAGCAGTACTTC. Translation: CASSKGQVGEQYF. Together with reference TRBV19 and TRBJ2-7, the CDR3 gives the full variable domain: DGGITQSPKYLFRKEGQNVTLSCEQNLNHDAMYWYRQDPGQGLRLIYYSQIVNDFQKGDIAEGYSVSREKKESFPLTVTSAQKNPTAFYLCASSKGQVGEQYFGPGTRLTVT.

The rearrangement links TRBV7-9 to TRBJ2-5; 11 nucleotides match TRBD2. V lost 6 bases and J lost 2; bases outside the gene matches: 5. The CDR3 has 15 residues. Germline V gives CDR1 SEHNR, CDR2 FQNEAQ (reference sequence). The CDR3 bases are TGTGCCAGCAGACTAGCGGGGGCGAGGCAAGAGACCCAGTACTTC. It specifies CASRLAGARQETQYF. The full variable domain, completed using reference TRBV7-9 and TRBJ2-5, is DTGVSQNPRHKITKRGQNVTFRCDPISEHNRLYWYRQTLGQGPEFLTYFQNEAQLEKSRLLSDRFSAERPKGSFSTLEIQRTEQGDSAMYLCASRLAGARQETQYFGPGTRLLVL.

This clone has just one count. The J gene is TRBJ2-5, the V gene TRBV13; TRBD2 agrees at 10 bases. V shed 1 base, J shed 0 bases, and the junction held 8 bases outside the gene matches. The CDR3 totals 18 residues. Germline-derived CDR1 and CDR2 are PRHDT and FYEKMQ (reference sequence). CDR3 nucleotide sequence: TGTGCCAGCAGCTTAGAGGTCGGTGGACTAGCGGACCAAGAGACCCAGTACTTC. Amino acids: CASSLEVGGLADQETQYF.